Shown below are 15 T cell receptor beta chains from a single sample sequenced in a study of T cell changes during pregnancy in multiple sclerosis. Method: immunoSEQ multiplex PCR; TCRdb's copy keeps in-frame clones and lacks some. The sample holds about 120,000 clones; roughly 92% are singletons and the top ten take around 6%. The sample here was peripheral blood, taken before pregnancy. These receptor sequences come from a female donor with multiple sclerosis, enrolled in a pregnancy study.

CDR3 bases: TGTGCCTGGAGTCCGTTTGGGAGGGACAACACCTTC. Translation gives CAWSPFGRDNTF. The chain combines TRBV30 with TRBJ1-2, with D perhaps matching TRBD1 (6 bases). CDR1 is GTSNPN and CDR2 is SVGIG in the germline V gene (reference sequence). CDR3 size: 12 residues. V was shortened by 2 bases and J by 12 bases, with 16 bases between the two germline ends.

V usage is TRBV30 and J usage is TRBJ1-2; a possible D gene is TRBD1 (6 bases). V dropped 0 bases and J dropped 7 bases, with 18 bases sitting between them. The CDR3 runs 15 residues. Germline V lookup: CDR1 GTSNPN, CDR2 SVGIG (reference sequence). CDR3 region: CAWSVSDRPGSGYTF. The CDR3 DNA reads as TGTGCCTGGAGTGTCAGCGACAGGCCGGGGAGTGGCTACACCTTC.

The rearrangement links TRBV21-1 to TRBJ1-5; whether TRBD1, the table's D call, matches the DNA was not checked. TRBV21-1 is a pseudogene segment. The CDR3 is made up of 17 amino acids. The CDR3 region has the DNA TGTGCCAGCAGCAAGGGACAGGCTTCTCGGGGCAATCAGCCCCAGCATTTT. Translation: CASSKGQASRGNQPQHF.

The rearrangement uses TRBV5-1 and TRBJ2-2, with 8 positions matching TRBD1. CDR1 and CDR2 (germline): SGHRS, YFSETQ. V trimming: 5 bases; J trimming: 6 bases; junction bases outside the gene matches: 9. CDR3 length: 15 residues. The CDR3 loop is CASRPTGADPGELFF. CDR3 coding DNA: TGCGCCAGCAGACCGACAGGGGCCGACCCCGGGGAGCTGTTTTTT.

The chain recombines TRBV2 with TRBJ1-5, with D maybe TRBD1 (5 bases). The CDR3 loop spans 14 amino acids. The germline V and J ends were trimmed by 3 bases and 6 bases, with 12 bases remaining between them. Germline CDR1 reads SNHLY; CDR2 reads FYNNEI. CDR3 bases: TGTGCCAGCAGTGAGGGACTCTCGGGTCAGCCCCAGCATTTT. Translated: CASSEGLSGQPQHF.

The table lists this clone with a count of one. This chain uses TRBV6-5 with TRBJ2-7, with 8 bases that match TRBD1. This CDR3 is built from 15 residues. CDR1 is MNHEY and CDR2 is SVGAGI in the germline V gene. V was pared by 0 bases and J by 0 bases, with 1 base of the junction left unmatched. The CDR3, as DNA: TGTGCCAGCAGTTACTCGGGACAGGCCTCCTACGAGCAGTACTTC. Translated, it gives CASSYSGQASYEQYF.

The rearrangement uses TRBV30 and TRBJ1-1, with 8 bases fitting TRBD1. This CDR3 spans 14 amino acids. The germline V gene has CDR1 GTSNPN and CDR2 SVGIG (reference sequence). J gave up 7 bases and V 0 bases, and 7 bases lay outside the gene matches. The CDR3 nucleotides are TGTGCCTGGAGTGTATTGGGGACAGGAGTTGAAGCTTTCTTT. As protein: CAWSVLGTGVEAFF.

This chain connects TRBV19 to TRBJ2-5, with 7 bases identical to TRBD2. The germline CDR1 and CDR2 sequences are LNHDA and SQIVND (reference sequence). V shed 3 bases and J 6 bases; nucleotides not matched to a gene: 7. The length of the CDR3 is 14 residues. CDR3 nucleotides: TGTGCCAGTAGTATGGCGGGAGAAGGGAAGACCCAGTACTTC. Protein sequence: CASSMAGEGKTQYF. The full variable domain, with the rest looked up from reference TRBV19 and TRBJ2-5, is DGGITQSPKYLFRKEGQNVTLSCEQNLNHDAMYWYRQDPGQGLRLIYYSQIVNDFQKGDIAEGYSVSREKKESFPLTVTSAQKNPTAFYLCASSMAGEGKTQYFGPGTRLLVL.

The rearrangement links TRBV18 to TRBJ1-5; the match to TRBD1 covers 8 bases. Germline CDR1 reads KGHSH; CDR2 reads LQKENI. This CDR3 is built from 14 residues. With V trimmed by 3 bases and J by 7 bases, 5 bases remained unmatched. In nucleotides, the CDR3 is TGTGCCAGCTCACCTGGACAGGGTAAACAGCCCCAGCATTTT. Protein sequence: CASSPGQGKQPQHF.

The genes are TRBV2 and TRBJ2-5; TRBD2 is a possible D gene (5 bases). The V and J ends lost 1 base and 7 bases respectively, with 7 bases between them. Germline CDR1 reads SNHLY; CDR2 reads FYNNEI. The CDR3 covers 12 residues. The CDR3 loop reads CASSEDGGTQYF. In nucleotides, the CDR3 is TGTGCCAGCAGTGAAGATGGAGGGACCCAGTACTTC.

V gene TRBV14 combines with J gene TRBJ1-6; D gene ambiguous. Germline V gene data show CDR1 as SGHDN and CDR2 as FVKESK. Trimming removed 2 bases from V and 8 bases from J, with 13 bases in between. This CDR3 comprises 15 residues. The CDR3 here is CASSQLPPRHSPLHF. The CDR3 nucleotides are TGTGCCAGCAGCCAACTACCTCCCAGGCATTCACCCCTCCACTTT.

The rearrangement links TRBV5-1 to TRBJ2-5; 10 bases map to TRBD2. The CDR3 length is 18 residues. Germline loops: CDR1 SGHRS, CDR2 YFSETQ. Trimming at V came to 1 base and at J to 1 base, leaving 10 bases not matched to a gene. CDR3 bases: TGCGCCAGCAGCTTGTCGCGGCCTAGCGGGGGTACCCAAGAGACCCAGTACTTC. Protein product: CASSLSRPSGGTQETQYF.

This CDR3 reads CASSLSRAGRNYGYTF. For the CDR3, the DNA is TGTGCCAGCAGTTTATCGAGGGCAGGCCGTAACTATGGCTACACCTTC. The chain couples TRBV27 to TRBJ1-2; D call uncertain. The V gene lost 0 bases and the J gene lost 1 base, with 12 bases spanning the gap. Germline CDR1 and CDR2: MNHEY and SMNVEV (reference sequence). This CDR3 comprises 16 residues.

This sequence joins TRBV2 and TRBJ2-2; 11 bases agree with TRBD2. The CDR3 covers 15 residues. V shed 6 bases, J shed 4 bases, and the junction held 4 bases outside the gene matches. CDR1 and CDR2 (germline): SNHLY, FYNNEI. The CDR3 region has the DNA TGTGCCAGCAGCGTGACTAGCGGGGCCACCGGGGAGCTGTTTTTT. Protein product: CASSVTSGATGELFF.

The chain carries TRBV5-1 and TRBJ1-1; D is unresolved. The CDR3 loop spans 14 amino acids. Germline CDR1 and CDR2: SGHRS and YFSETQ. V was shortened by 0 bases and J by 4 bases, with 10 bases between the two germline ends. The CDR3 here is CASSLGSGSTEAFF. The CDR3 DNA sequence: TGCGCCAGCAGCTTGGGTTCGGGGAGCACTGAAGCTTTCTTT.